This is a list of T cell receptor beta chains from one sample in a study of cytomegalovirus exposure and HLA in healthy donors. Data came from immunoSEQ multiplex PCR; TCRdb stores just in-frame clones and leaves some out. The sample includes about 190,000 clones, 78% of them seen just once. Sequenced input: PBMCs. The receptor source for this set is a woman aged 25 to 39 in good health and CMV-seropositive. CDR3s include the opening cysteine and the closing phenylalanine or tryptophan. D genes are given only for firm matches. For some rows the clone size is stated as once, few or many, or as a class when expanded; others skip it.

j_call	v_call	clone_size	d_call	cdr3_aa	cdr3_nt
TRBJ1-5	TRBV19	-	TRBD1	CASNRDRGNQPQHF	TGTGCCAGTAACCGGGACAGGGGAAATCAGCCCCAGCATTTT
TRBJ2-7	TRBV9	-	TRBD1	CASSVATGQGDYEQYF	TGTGCCAGCAGCGTAGCTACGGGACAGGGGGACTACGAGCAGTACTTC
TRBJ2-5	TRBV5-6	-	-	CASSLQETQYF	TGTGCCAGCAGCCTACAAGAGACCCAGTACTTC
TRBJ2-3	TRBV7-2	-	TRBD1	CASRPGQNTDTQYF	TGTGCCAGCAGGCCGGGACAGAACACAGATACGCAGTATTTT
TRBJ2-2	TRBV19	-	TRBD1	CASSSRTGGRVGPLNTGELFF	TGTGCCAGTAGTTCTCGGACAGGGGGTCGGGTGGGCCCCCTAAACACCGGGGAGCTGTTTTTT
TRBJ1-1	TRBV28	few	-	CASRLTLNTEAFF	TGTGCCAGCAGACTCACGTTGAACACTGAAGCTTTCTTT
TRBJ1-4	TRBV27	-	TRBD1	CASRTGGAGKLFF	TGTGCCAGCAGAACAGGGGGGGCCGGAAAACTGTTTTTT
TRBJ2-3	TRBV27	-	-	CASNPQGTPDTQYF	TGTGCCAGCAATCCCCAGGGTACCCCAGATACGCAGTATTTT
TRBJ1-1	TRBV6-5	-	TRBD1	CASSYFDRGNTEAFF	TGTGCCAGCAGTTACTTCGACAGGGGTAACACTGAAGCTTTCTTT
TRBJ2-7	TRBV29-1	-	TRBD1	CSVDLTGGGYEQYF	TGCAGCGTTGACCTGACAGGGGGCGGCTACGAGCAGTACTTC
TRBJ2-3	TRBV2	few	TRBD2	CASNGLAGDHTDTQYF	TGTGCCAGCAATGGACTAGCGGGAGACCACACAGATACGCAGTATTTT
TRBJ1-3	TRBV7-2	once	TRBD1	CASSKQGARDTIYF	TGTGCCAGCAGCAAACAGGGGGCGCGGGACACCATATATTTT
TRBJ1-1	TRBV29-1	few	-	CSVEDRGNTEAFF	TGCAGCGTTGAAGATCGGGGTAACACTGAAGCTTTCTTT
TRBJ2-3	TRBV9	-	TRBD1	CASSQPGQGETDTQYF	TGTGCCAGCAGCCAGCCGGGACAGGGTGAAACAGATACGCAGTATTTT
TRBJ2-2	TRBV7-3	-	TRBD2	CASSPSPREESGELFF	TGTGCCAGCAGCCCCTCCCCGCGGGAGGAATCCGGGGAGCTGTTTTTT
TRBJ1-1	TRBV6-5	-	-	CASRLGGGMNTEAFF	TGTGCCAGCCGGTTAGGGGGGGGTATGAACACTGAAGCTTTCTTT
TRBJ2-7	TRBV2	-	TRBD1	CASILDRVAYEQYF	TGTGCCAGCATCTTAGACAGGGTAGCCTACGAGCAGTACTTC
TRBJ2-3	TRBV4-1	few	TRBD2	CASSQRGAGGPLDTQYF	TGCGCCAGCAGCCAACGAGGAGCGGGGGGGCCTTTAGATACGCAGTATTTT
TRBJ1-1	TRBV7-9	-	-	CASSPPGRAEAFF	TGTGCCAGCAGCCCCCCGGGGAGGGCTGAAGCTTTCTTT
TRBJ2-5	TRBV18	-	TRBD2	CASSPTSPSETQYF	TGTGCCAGCTCACCGACTAGCCCCTCAGAGACCCAGTACTTC
TRBJ1-2	TRBV7-9	-	TRBD1	CASSDAGGANYGYTF	TGTGCCAGCAGCGACGCAGGGGGCGCTAACTATGGCTACACCTTC
TRBJ2-1	TRBV7-9	-	-	CSSSYDYLDNEQFF	TGTTCCAGCAGCTACGACTACCTCGACAATGAGCAGTTCTTC
TRBJ1-5	TRBV5-6	-	-	CASSGPRGAPNQPQHF	TGTGCCAGCAGCGGCCCCCGCGGGGCCCCCAATCAGCCCCAGCATTTT
TRBJ2-5	TRBV5-1	-	-	CASSALQGRQETQYF	TGCGCCAGCAGCGCATTACAGGGTAGGCAAGAGACCCAGTACTTC
TRBJ2-3	TRBV11-3	-	-	CASSFRGGAVATDTQYF	TGTGCCAGCAGCTTTAGAGGAGGGGCGGTCGCCACAGATACGCAGTATTTT
TRBJ2-1	TRBV2	-	TRBD1	CARRTGGNEQFF	TGTGCCAGACGGACAGGGGGCAATGAGCAGTTCTTC
TRBJ2-1	TRBV29-1	-	-	CSGGEDEQFF	TGCAGCGGGGGGGAGGATGAGCAGTTCTTC
TRBJ1-4	TRBV11-3	-	-	CASSSTRGAGEKLFF	TGTGCCAGCAGCTCTACGCGGGGGGCCGGAGAAAAACTGTTTTTT
TRBJ2-1	TRBV7-3	few	TRBD1	CASSLTGQGDYNEQFF	TGTGCCAGCAGCTTAACGGGCCAGGGGGATTACAATGAGCAGTTCTTC
TRBJ2-3	TRBV7-9	-	-	CASSTTGIADTQYF	TGTGCCAGCAGCACCACAGGGATCGCAGATACGCAGTATTTT
TRBJ1-2	TRBV19	-	-	CASSIGGDSYGYTF	TGTGCCAGTAGTATAGGAGGAGATTCCTATGGCTACACCTTC
TRBJ2-5	TRBV6-5	-	TRBD1	CASSYETGVSVETQYF	TGTGCCAGCAGTTACGAGACAGGGGTGTCGGTTGAGACCCAGTACTTC
TRBJ1-2	TRBV11-3	-	TRBD1	CASSPNPGTGGVRGYTF	TGTGCCAGCAGCCCCAATCCAGGGACAGGGGGCGTTCGTGGCTACACCTTC
TRBJ1-6	TRBV7-2	-	-	CASSPSRGSPLHF	TGTGCCAGCAGCCCGAGTAGGGGATCCCCCCTCCACTTT
TRBJ2-7	TRBV2	-	-	CASSENLPRASEQYF	TGTGCCAGCAGTGAAAATCTGCCGAGAGCGTCCGAGCAGTACTTC
TRBJ2-7	TRBV27	-	-	CASSPRQGLSYEQYF	TGTGCCAGCAGTCCGAGGCAGGGGCTCTCCTACGAGCAGTACTTC
TRBJ2-7	TRBV11-1	-	TRBD2	CASSQLAGGVYSSYEQYF	TGTGCCAGCAGCCAACTAGCGGGAGGGGTTTATAGCTCCTACGAGCAGTACTTC
TRBJ2-6	TRBV19	-	-	CASSSPRRQVSGANVLTF	TGTGCCAGTAGTTCCCCTCGGAGACAGGTGTCTGGGGCCAACGTCCTGACTTTC
TRBJ1-1	TRBV6-1	once	-	CASSQSHPSTEAFF	TGTGCCAGCAGTCAGTCCCACCCCAGCACTGAAGCTTTCTTT
TRBJ2-1	TRBV29-1	-	-	CSSGRLRGHNEQFF	TGCAGCTCCGGCCGACTCCGAGGCCACAATGAGCAGTTCTTC
TRBJ2-1	TRBV5-4	-	TRBD2	CASSLNGLATYNEQFF	TGTGCCAGCAGCTTGAACGGACTAGCGACCTACAATGAGCAGTTCTTC
TRBJ2-5	TRBV7-6	-	TRBD1	CASSLLWDRAGETQYF	TGTGCCAGCAGCTTACTATGGGACAGGGCGGGGGAGACCCAGTACTTC
TRBJ2-4	TRBV30	-	TRBD1	CASGQAKNIQYF	TGTGCCTCGGGACAGGCCAAAAACATTCAGTACTTC
TRBJ2-3	TRBV11-1	-	-	CASSLGSAADTQYF	TGTGCCAGCAGCTTAGGCTCCGCAGCAGATACGCAGTATTTT
TRBJ2-5	TRBV11-3	-	TRBD2	CASSQGLAGAEETQYF	TGTGCCAGCAGCCAAGGACTAGCGGGGGCAGAAGAGACCCAGTACTTC
TRBJ2-1	TRBV30	few	-	CAWSAYHNEQFF	TGTGCCTGGAGTGCCTACCACAATGAGCAGTTCTTC
TRBJ1-4	TRBV5-1	-	TRBD1	CASSQGQGREKLFF	TGCGCCAGCAGCCAAGGACAGGGTCGAGAAAAACTGTTTTTT
TRBJ2-1	TRBV7-9	-	TRBD2	CASSSLLAGGFNEQFF	TGTGCCAGCAGCTCCCTCCTAGCGGGAGGGTTCAATGAGCAGTTCTTC
TRBJ2-7	TRBV28	-	TRBD2	CASTNSGSPYEQYF	TGTGCCAGCACTAATAGCGGGAGTCCCTACGAGCAGTACTTC
TRBJ1-5	TRBV4-1	once	-	CASSQRGGEPQHF	TGCGCCAGCAGCCAGAGGGGGGGAGAGCCCCAGCATTTT
TRBJ2-1	TRBV5-1	-	-	CASRRTDSNSYNEQFF	TGCGCCAGCCGACGAACCGACAGTAACTCCTACAATGAGCAGTTCTTC
TRBJ2-5	TRBV19	-	-	CASSGNGKETQYF	TGTGCCAGTAGCGGGAACGGCAAGGAGACCCAGTACTTC
TRBJ1-2	TRBV2	-	-	CASSEALDPRGYGYTF	TGTGCCAGCAGTGAAGCGCTTGACCCCCGAGGGTACGGCTACACCTTC
TRBJ2-4	TRBV5-4	-	TRBD2	CASSTPSGGNIQYF	TGTGCCAGCAGCACACCTAGCGGAGGGAACATTCAGTACTTC
TRBJ1-3	TRBV18	once	-	CASSPLGGVSGNTIYF	TGTGCCAGCTCACCTCTTGGCGGGGTCTCTGGAAACACCATATATTTT
TRBJ2-3	TRBV13	few	TRBD2	CASSATVAGGRYGGQYF	TGTGCCAGCAGCGCGACCGTAGCGGGGGGGCGCTATGGGGGGCAGTATTTT
TRBJ2-5	TRBV9	few	TRBD2	CASSVVPSGRETQYF	TGTGCCAGCAGCGTAGTGCCTAGCGGGAGGGAGACCCAGTACTTC
TRBJ2-5	TRBV4-1	-	TRBD2	CASSQALTSGGLETQYF	TGCGCCAGCAGCCAAGCATTGACTAGCGGGGGTCTAGAGACCCAGTACTTC
TRBJ1-5	TRBV7-6	-	-	CASSRLGGGNQPQHF	TGTGCCAGCAGCCGCCTCGGGGGTGGCAATCAGCCCCAGCATTTT